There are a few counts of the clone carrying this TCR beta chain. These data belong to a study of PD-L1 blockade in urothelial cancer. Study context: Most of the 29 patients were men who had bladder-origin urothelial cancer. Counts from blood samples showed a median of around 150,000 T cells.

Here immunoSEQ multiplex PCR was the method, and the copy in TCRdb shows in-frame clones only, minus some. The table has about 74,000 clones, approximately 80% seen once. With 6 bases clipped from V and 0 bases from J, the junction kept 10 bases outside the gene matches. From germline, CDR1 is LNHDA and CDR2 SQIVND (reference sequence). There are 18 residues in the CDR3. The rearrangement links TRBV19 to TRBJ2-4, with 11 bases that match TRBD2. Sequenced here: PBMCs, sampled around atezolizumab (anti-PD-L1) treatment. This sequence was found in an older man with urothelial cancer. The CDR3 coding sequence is TGTGCCAGTAGCTATAGCGGGAGGGCCCTCTTAGCCAAAAACATTCAGTACTTC. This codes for CASSYSGRALLAKNIQYF. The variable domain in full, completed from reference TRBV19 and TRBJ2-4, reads DGGITQSPKYLFRKEGQNVTLSCEQNLNHDAMYWYRQDPGQGLRLIYYSQIVNDFQKGDIAEGYSVSREKKESFPLTVTSAQKNPTAFYLCASSYSGRALLAKNIQYFGAGTRLSVL.